A selection of T cell receptor beta chains follows, all from one sample in a study of regulatory T cells in long-lasting Graves disease. TCRdb called the multiplex PCR reads again in MiXCR, with one record for every CDR3 protein. The profile covers about 440,000 distinct CDR3 sequences, with around 17% appearing a single time and roughly 10% taken by the ten largest. In addition, the sample was reused for a study of T cells in Graves' hyperthyroidism and ophthalmopathy.

The sequencing here drew on peripheral blood mononuclear cells (PBMCs), taken at new diagnosis, from a patient treated with antithyroid drugs. These receptors were obtained from a woman aged 30 to 39 with Graves disease. Each CDR3 is given with its conserved first and last residue. The D gene is left open where the match is weak. Clone size is stated in some rows and not others, as once, few, many or a class when expanded.

d_call,clone_size,j_call,v_call,cdr3_aa,cdr3_nt
NA,few,TRBJ1-5,TRBV2,CASSEGEAQHF,TGTGCCAGCAGTGAAGGGGAAGCCCAGCATTTT
NA,NA,TRBJ2-1,TRBV10-2,CASRHSDEQFF,TGCGCCAGCAGACACTCGGATGAGCAGTTCTTC
TRBD2,many,TRBJ2-1,TRBV12-3/TRBV12-4,CASLPSGRAGEQFF,TGTGCCAGTCTCCCTAGCGGGAGGGCGGGGGAGCAGTTCTTC
NA,NA,TRBJ2-7,TRBV7-3,CASSLTGRPGVYEQYF,TGTGCCAGCAGCTTAACAGGACGTCCGGGAGTCTACGAGCAGTACTTC
NA,many,TRBJ1-6,TRBV28,CASSRIGSYNSPLHF,TGTGCCAGCAGTAGGATCGGTTCCTATAATTCACCCCTCCACTTT
NA,NA,TRBJ1-4,TRBV7-2,CASSLRGAGNEKLFF,TGTGCCAGCAGCTTACGAGGGGCGGGAAATGAAAAACTGTTTTTT
TRBD1,many,TRBJ2-4,TRBV28,CASSESRTGYIQYF,TGTGCCAGCAGCGAGTCGAGGACAGGGTACATTCAGTACTTC
NA,NA,TRBJ1-2,TRBV19,CASSSVGGNYGYTF,TGTGCCAGTAGTTCAGTGGGAGGCAACTATGGCTACACCTTC
TRBD1,many,TRBJ2-7,TRBV2,CASRTQGQGSYEQYF,TGTGCCAGCAGGACACAGGGACAGGGGTCCTACGAGCAGTACTTC
TRBD1,many,TRBJ1-6,TRBV27,CASSPDRGSSPLHF,TGTGCCAGCAGTCCGGACAGGGGCAGCTCACCCCTCCACTTT
NA,NA,TRBJ2-4,TRBV4-2,CASSQVSGAGKNIQYF,TGTGCCAGCAGCCAAGTTTCGGGGGCGGGCAAAAACATTCAGTACTTC
NA,many,TRBJ1-5,TRBV6-5,CASSYAGMGSWPQHF,TGTGCCAGCAGTTACGCTGGGATGGGCTCTTGGCCCCAGCATTTT
NA,few,TRBJ2-3,TRBV7-9,CASSPNLDTQYF,TGTGCCAGCAGCCCTAATCTGGATACGCAGTATTTT
NA,few,TRBJ1-2,TRBV14,CASSQNAGNYGYTF,TGTGCCAGCAGCCAAAACGCAGGGAACTATGGCTACACCTTC
NA,few,TRBJ1-3,TRBV13,CASSRDPVSGNTIYF,TGTGCCAGCAGCCGCGACCCAGTCTCTGGAAACACCATATATTTT
NA,few,TRBJ2-5,TRBV7-8,CASSGKRGAVETQYF,TGTGCCAGCAGCGGAAAAAGGGGGGCCGTGGAGACCCAGTACTTC
TRBD2,many,TRBJ2-1,TRBV30,CAWSFLAGTEQFF,TGTGCCTGGAGTTTCCTAGCGGGAACTGAGCAGTTCTTC
NA,many,TRBJ2-2,TRBV24-1,CATSPGTGELFF,TGTGCCACCAGTCCCGGCACCGGGGAGCTGTTTTTT
NA,many,TRBJ2-7,TRBV20-1,CSAQARDLFSYEQYF,TGCAGTGCCCAGGCTCGAGACCTGTTCTCCTACGAGCAGTACTTC
NA,few,TRBJ1-5,TRBV3-1,CASSQESGASVSQPQHF,TGTGCCAGCAGCCAAGAGTCGGGGGCCTCAGTAAGTCAGCCCCAGCATTTT
NA,many,TRBJ1-3,TRBV28,CASSWGGNTIYF,TGTGCCAGCAGTTGGGGTGGAAACACCATATATTTT
NA,few,TRBJ2-2,TRBV12-5,CASGLTNAGTGELFF,TGTGCTAGTGGTTTGACAAACGCGGGTACCGGGGAGCTGTTTTTT
NA,many,TRBJ2-3,TRBV5-1,CASSLIVQDTQYF,TGCGCCAGCAGCTTGATCGTCCAAGATACGCAGTATTTT
TRBD1,NA,TRBJ1-5,TRBV7-6,CASSFGQGDQPQHF,TGTGCCAGCAGCTTTGGCCAGGGGGATCAGCCCCAGCATTTT
NA,many,TRBJ2-1,TRBV6-5,CASSYSRRSSYNEQFF,TGTGCCAGCAGTTACTCCCGACGCAGCTCCTACAATGAGCAGTTCTTC
TRBD1,few,TRBJ1-2,TRBV20-1,CSAVTGTGSGDGYTF,TGCAGTGCTGTAACCGGGACAGGGTCCGGGGATGGCTACACCTTC
TRBD2,few,TRBJ2-4,TRBV25-1,CASSEGRAGEVNQYF,TGTGCCAGCAGTGAAGGTCGAGCGGGAGAAGTCAATCAGTACTTC
TRBD2,few,TRBJ2-2,TRBV20-1,CSASPFRGTSGALGGGTGELFF,TGCAGTGCGAGCCCTTTTAGAGGGACTAGCGGGGCCCTGGGGGGTGGTACCGGGGAGCTGTTTTTT
TRBD1,once,TRBJ2-7,TRBV6-2/TRBV6-3,CASSFGTENYEQYF,TGTGCCAGCAGTTTCGGGACAGAGAACTACGAGCAGTACTTC
TRBD2,few,TRBJ2-1,TRBV9,CASSVRLAGGGSYNEQFF,TGTGCCAGCAGCGTGCGACTAGCGGGGGGGGGCTCCTACAATGAGCAGTTCTTC
NA,many,TRBJ1-1,TRBV28,CASSEKGLLEAFF,TGTGCCAGCAGCGAGAAAGGACTACTTGAAGCTTTCTTT
NA,many,TRBJ2-7,TRBV3-1,CASSRNRAYEQYF,TGTGCCAGCAGTAGAAACCGTGCCTACGAGCAGTACTTC
TRBD1,many,TRBJ1-1,TRBV7-9,CASSHRTGGFTEAFF,TGTGCCAGCAGCCACCGGACAGGGGGCTTCACTGAAGCTTTCTTT
TRBD1,many,TRBJ2-1,TRBV6-2/TRBV6-3,CASGRQGSNEQFF,TGTGCCAGCGGAAGACAGGGGTCGAATGAGCAGTTCTTC
TRBD2,many,TRBJ2-1,TRBV7-2,CASSWGTSGRYNEQFF,TGTGCCAGCAGCTGGGGGACTAGCGGGAGATACAATGAGCAGTTCTTC
TRBD2,many,TRBJ2-5,TRBV30,CAWSSGGSGSETQYF,TGTGCCTGGAGTAGCGGGGGGTCCGGCAGTGAGACCCAGTACTTC
NA,many,TRBJ2-6,TRBV28,CASSSLRDSRSSGANVLTF,TGTGCCAGCAGCTCGCTCCGGGACTCCCGAAGCTCTGGGGCCAACGTCCTGACTTTC
NA,many,TRBJ2-7,TRBV29-1,CSVENSPYEQYF,TGCAGCGTTGAGAACAGCCCCTACGAGCAGTACTTC
NA,NA,TRBJ2-7,TRBV20-1,CSARGTLGLQRGSYEQYF,TGCAGTGCTAGAGGGACCCTAGGACTCCAACGGGGGTCCTACGAGCAGTACTTC
NA,NA,TRBJ2-2,TRBV9,CASSVDRLGVGELFF,TGTGCCAGCAGCGTAGATCGGCTAGGCGTCGGGGAGCTGTTTTTT
TRBD2,many,TRBJ2-3,TRBV6-2/TRBV6-3,CASSYSASGSASTDTQYF,TGTGCCAGCAGTTACTCGGCTAGCGGGAGCGCAAGCACAGATACGCAGTATTTT
NA,few,TRBJ2-1,TRBV30,CAWSIRTLNEQFF,TGTGCCTGGAGTATACGGACTCTAAATGAGCAGTTCTTC
TRBD2,many,TRBJ2-1,TRBV7-9,CASSSPTSGSNNEQFF,TGTGCCAGCAGCTCGCCGACTAGCGGATCCAACAATGAGCAGTTCTTC
NA,many,TRBJ2-5,TRBV24-1,CATSDLASGQTQYF,TGTGCCACCAGTGATTTAGCTTCTGGGCAGACCCAGTACTTC
NA,many,TRBJ1-1,TRBV30,CAWRTLRETEAFF,TGTGCCTGGAGGACCCTGAGAGAAACTGAAGCTTTCTTT
TRBD1,many,TRBJ1-2,TRBV3-1,CASSRGQASGGYTF,TGTGCCAGCAGCCGCGGACAGGCTAGTGGAGGCTACACCTTC
NA,many,TRBJ2-7,TRBV20-1,CSARDSGQRIYEQYF,TGCAGTGCTAGAGACTCAGGACAGCGAATCTACGAGCAGTACTTC
TRBD2,many,TRBJ2-1,TRBV7-9,CASWGGSNHNEQFF,TGTGCCAGCTGGGGCGGGAGTAACCACAATGAGCAGTTCTTC
TRBD1,few,TRBJ1-4,TRBV9,CASSPQDRGFEKLFF,TGTGCCAGCAGCCCCCAGGACAGGGGTTTTGAAAAACTGTTTTTT
TRBD2,many,TRBJ2-1,TRBV12-3/TRBV12-4,CASSFGLAGTNEQFF,TGTGCCAGCAGTTTTGGGCTAGCGGGGACTAATGAGCAGTTCTTC